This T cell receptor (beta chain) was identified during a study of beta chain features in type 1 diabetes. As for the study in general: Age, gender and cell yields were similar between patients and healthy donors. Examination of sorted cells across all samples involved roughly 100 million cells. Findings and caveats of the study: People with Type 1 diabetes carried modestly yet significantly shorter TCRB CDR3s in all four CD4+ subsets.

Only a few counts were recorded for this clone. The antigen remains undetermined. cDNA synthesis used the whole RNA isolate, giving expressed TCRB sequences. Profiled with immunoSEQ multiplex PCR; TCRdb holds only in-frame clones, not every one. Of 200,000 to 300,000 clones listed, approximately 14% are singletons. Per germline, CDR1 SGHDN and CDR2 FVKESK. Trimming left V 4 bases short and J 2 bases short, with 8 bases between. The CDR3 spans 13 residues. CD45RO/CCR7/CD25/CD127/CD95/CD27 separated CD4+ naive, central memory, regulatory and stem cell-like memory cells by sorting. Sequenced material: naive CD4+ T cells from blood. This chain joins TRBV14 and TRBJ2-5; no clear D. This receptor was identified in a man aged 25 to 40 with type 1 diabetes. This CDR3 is CASSPRIQETQYF. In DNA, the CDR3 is TGTGCCAGCAGCCCCAGGATACAAGAGACCCAGTACTTC.